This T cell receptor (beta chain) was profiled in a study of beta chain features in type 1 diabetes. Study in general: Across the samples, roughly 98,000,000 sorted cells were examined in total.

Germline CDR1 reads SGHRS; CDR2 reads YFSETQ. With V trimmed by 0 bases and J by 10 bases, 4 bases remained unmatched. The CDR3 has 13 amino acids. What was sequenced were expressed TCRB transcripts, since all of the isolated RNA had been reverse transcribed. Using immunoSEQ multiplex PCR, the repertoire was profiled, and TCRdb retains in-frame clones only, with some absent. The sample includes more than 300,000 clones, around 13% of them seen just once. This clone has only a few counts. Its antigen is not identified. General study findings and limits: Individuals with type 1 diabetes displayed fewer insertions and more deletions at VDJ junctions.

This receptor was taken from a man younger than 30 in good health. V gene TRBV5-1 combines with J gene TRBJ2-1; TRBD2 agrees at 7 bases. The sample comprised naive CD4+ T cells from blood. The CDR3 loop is CASSLVQRGEQFF. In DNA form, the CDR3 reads TGCGCCAGCAGCTTGGTCCAGCGGGGAGAGCAGTTCTTC.